This T cell receptor (beta chain) was sequenced for a study of T cell repertoires in cytomegalovirus infection. Whole-study context: Well-studied HLA-B-restricted epitopes and recently identified HLA-C-restricted epitopes of CMV were both used in the study. A matching HLA type, together with CMV infection, was signaled by public TCR beta signatures. The study's findings and limits: Of the TCR beta families, the public ones yielded a cumulative frequency that identified carriers of CMV plus the relevant HLA. What dominated the ex vivo response were HLA-C-restricted CMV-specific TCR beta clonotypes.

TCRdb reprocessed the reads via MiXCR and lists one record per CDR3 protein. Of a few hundred thousand distinct CDR3 sequences detected, roughly 34% appear once; the ten largest clones hold about a sixth. Turning to this clonotype: Its specificity is not known.

Germline V gene lookup returns CDR1 SGHTA and CDR2 FQGNSA. V gave up 3 bases and J gave up 0 bases; unmatched junction bases: 5. This CDR3 region has 15 residues. The chain links TRBV7-2 to TRBJ2-7; 7 nucleotides match TRBD2. This sequence originates from a human donor in good health (CMV status not recorded). Some clones in this sample may be carry-over from other donors' samples. Sequencing used cultured PBMCs, obtained from culture after CMV antigen stimulation. The CDR3 region is CASSFLAGHSYEQYF. The CDR3 region has the DNA TGTGCCAGCAGCTTTTTAGCGGGCCACTCCTACGAGCAGTACTTC.